These 10 T cell receptor beta chains came from one sample sequenced in a study of blood T cell repertoires in COVID-19 (TCRdb year 2020). The library came from the immunoSEQ multiplex PCR assay. In its TCRdb copy, this immuneACCESS table keeps in-frame sequences only and misses some clones. Where compared with another copy, unresolved V genes explain less than half of these, and the others have no known cause. Across this sample there are hundreds of thousands of clones, with about 80% seen only once. Jointly, the top ten make up nearly 5% of the sample. The sample consisted of PBMCs or T cells enriched from blood (not recorded which). All receptors come from a woman between 50 and 59 years old who had been exposed to COVID-19.

The chain employs TRBV4-3 and TRBJ1-3; D is unclear. There are 15 residues in the CDR3. Germline V gene lookup returns CDR1 LGHNA and CDR2 YSLEER. V was shortened by 1 base and J by 2 bases, with 9 bases between the two germline ends. The CDR3 spells CASSQVGGTGNTIYF. The CDR3 nucleotides are TGCGCCAGCAGCCAAGTCGGCGGAACTGGAAACACCATATATTTT.

The rearrangement joins TRBV27 to TRBJ2-1; D is unresolved. V was cut by 3 bases and J by 9 bases, with 9 bases left in between. CDR1 is MNHEY, CDR2 SMNVEV, per germline (reference sequence). CDR3 length: 12 amino acids. CDR3 coding DNA: TGTGCCAGCAGTTTCAGAGGTAGTGAGCAGTTCTTC. It is translated as CASSFRGSEQFF.

The chain recombines TRBV12-3 or TRBV12-4 with TRBJ2-2; no clear D gene. The CDR3 extends over 11 amino acids. V gave up 7 bases and J gave up 6 bases, with 6 bases separating them. Written as DNA, the CDR3 is TGTGCCAGCACCCGGGCCGGGGAGCTGTTTTTT. Its protein is CASTRAGELFF.

The genes are TRBV4-1 and TRBJ2-2; 9 nucleotides align to TRBD1. V lost 1 base and J lost 1; bases outside the gene matches: 4. Germline lookup yields CDR1 MGHRA and CDR2 YSYEKL. This CDR3 has 17 amino acids. The CDR3 region has the DNA TGCGCCAGCAGCCAAGTTCCGGGACAGGGGAACACCGGGGAGCTGTTTTTT. This sequence encodes CASSQVPGQGNTGELFF.

This clone appeared once. The genes are TRBV30 and TRBJ2-2, with 14 positions matching TRBD2. CDR3 length: 17 residues. Germline V gives CDR1 GTSNPN, CDR2 SVGIG (reference sequence). V was clipped by 5 bases and J by 2 bases; unmatched bases: 7. As DNA, the CDR3 is TGTGCCTGGGGGAGGACTAGCGGGGGGCCAAACACCGGGGAGCTGTTTTTT. This gives the protein CAWGRTSGGPNTGELFF.

The gene calls are TRBV21-1 and TRBJ1-3; TRBD1 is taken as the D call from the table, unchecked against the DNA. TRBV21-1 is a listed pseudogene. The CDR3 is 15 residues long. CDR3 in DNA: TGTGCCAGCAGCAAAGAGGGGGTCTCTGGAAACACCATATATTTT. Its protein is CASSKEGVSGNTIYF.

Here the CDR3 DNA reads TGTGCCAGCAGCTTCCTGCGGGACCTCTCCTACAATGAGCAGTTCTTC. It encodes CASSFLRDLSYNEQFF. The rearrangement links TRBV7-9 to TRBJ2-1; D possibly corresponds to TRBD2 (6 bases). CDR1 is SEHNR, CDR2 FQNEAQ, per germline (reference sequence). The CDR3 length is 16 residues. V was trimmed by 3 bases and J by 0 bases, leaving 12 bases between them.

This clone was observed once. This rearrangement joins TRBV10-3 to TRBJ2-2; TRBD1 aligns across 7 bases. Per germline, CDR1 ENHRY and CDR2 SYGVKD. After removal of 11 bases from V and 4 bases from J, the junction contained 7 bases not matched to a gene. The CDR3 is made up of 13 amino acids. In DNA form, the CDR3 reads TGTGCCGCTCGGACAGGTACCACCGGGGAGCTGTTTTTT. Translated, it gives CAARTGTTGELFF.

The chain recombines TRBV4-3 with TRBJ1-3; D might be TRBD1 (5 bases). The germline V gene has CDR1 LGHNA and CDR2 YSLEER. CDR3 length: 15 amino acids. Trimming removed 4 bases at V and 2 bases at J, with 12 bases between. CDR3 nucleotides: TGCGCCAGCAGCCCGGGGGGGAGTACTGGAAACACCATATATTTT. Its protein is CASSPGGSTGNTIYF.

As regards this clone: One end of the junction does not line up with germline, which may come from a read error. The chain couples TRBV3-1 (or the pseudogene TRBV3-2) to TRBJ1-2; no clear D. This CDR3 has 12 residues. Germline V CDR1 and CDR2: LGHDT, YNNKEL (reference sequence). CDR3 nucleotides: TGTGCCAGCAGCCAAGAGGGAGGGCCCCCCCACTTC. Its translation is CASSQEGGPPHF.